This T cell receptor beta chain was found in a study of T cells after yellow fever vaccination. Notes on this clonotype: Its antigen is unknown.

CDR3 length: 14 residues. Deletions cut 0 bases from V and 5 bases from J, with 13 bases between. Germline V gives CDR1 DFQATT, CDR2 SNEGSKA (reference sequence). TCR cDNA, made by 5'RACE template switching, carried an added universal primer site and UMIs. TCRdb processed the 5' RACE reads anew with MiXCR; each CDR3 protein has one entry. The sample lists fewer than 650,000 distinct CDR3 sequences, just over 20% occurring once. Study findings and constraints: Subsequent booster samples again held most clones from primary vaccination (96% CD4, 88% CD8). The study found a weaker secondary response that peaked faster, day 5 versus 15. Just a small share of clonotypes turned up in the CD4 compartment as well as the CD8 compartment.

The source material was PBMCs, sampled approximately 22 days after the first yellow fever vaccination. This chain uses TRBV20-1 with TRBJ1-1, with a possible D match to TRBD1 (5 bases). The TCR originated in a man younger than 35 who received the YFV17D yellow fever vaccine. The CDR3 is CSARDPGTMTEAFF. The DNA for the CDR3 is TGCAGTGCTAGAGACCCCGGGACGATGACTGAAGCTTTCTTT.